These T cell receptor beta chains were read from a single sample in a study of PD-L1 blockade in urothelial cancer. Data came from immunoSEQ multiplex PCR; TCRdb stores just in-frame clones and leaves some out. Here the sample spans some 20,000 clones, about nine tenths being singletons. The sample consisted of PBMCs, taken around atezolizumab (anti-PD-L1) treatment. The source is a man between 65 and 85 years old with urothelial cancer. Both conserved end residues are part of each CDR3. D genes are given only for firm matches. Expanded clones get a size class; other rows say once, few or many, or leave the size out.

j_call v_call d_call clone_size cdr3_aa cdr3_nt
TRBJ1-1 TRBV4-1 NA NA CASSQGGMSTEAFF TGCGCCAGCAGCCAAGGAGGGATGAGCACTGAAGCTTTCTTT
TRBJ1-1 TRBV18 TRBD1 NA CASSTGQANTEAFF TGTGCCAGCTCGACGGGACAGGCGAACACTGAAGCTTTCTTT
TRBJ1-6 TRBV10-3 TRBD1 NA CAISGQGANSPLHF TGTGCCATCAGTGGACAGGGGGCGAATTCACCCCTCCACTTT
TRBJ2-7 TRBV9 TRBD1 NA CASSSSWDRGLYEQYF TGTGCCAGCAGCTCCTCATGGGACAGGGGTCTCTACGAGCAGTACTTC
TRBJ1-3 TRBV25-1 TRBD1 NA CASTGQGALGNTIYF TGTGCCAGCACGGGGCAGGGGGCGCTTGGAAACACCATATATTTT
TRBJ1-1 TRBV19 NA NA CASIASGADFKAFF TGTGCCAGTATCGCTTCAGGGGCCGATTTTAAAGCTTTCTTT
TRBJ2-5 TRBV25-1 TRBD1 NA CASSEDRGLFQETQYF TGTGCCAGCAGTGAGGACAGGGGGCTCTTTCAAGAGACCCAGTACTTC
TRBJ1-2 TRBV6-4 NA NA CASKDPEDYGYTF TGTGCCAGCAAGGATCCGGAGGACTATGGCTACACCTTC
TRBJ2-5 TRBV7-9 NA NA CASSLGLESSGETQYF TGTGCCAGCAGCTTAGGACTTGAGAGTAGCGGTGAGACCCAGTACTTC
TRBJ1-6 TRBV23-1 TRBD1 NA CASSQRGQGYSPLHF TGCGCCAGCAGTCAACGGGGACAGGGTTATTCACCCCTCCACTTT
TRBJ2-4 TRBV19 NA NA CASKNAGLAKNIQYF TGTGCCAGTAAAAATGCAGGGTTGGCCAAAAACATTCAGTACTTC
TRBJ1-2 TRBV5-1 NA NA CASSFTAGHYGYTF TGCGCCAGCAGCTTTACGGCAGGGCACTATGGCTACACCTTC
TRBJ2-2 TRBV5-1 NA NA CASSSGNRELFF TGCGCCAGCAGCTCAGGGAATCGGGAGCTGTTTTTT
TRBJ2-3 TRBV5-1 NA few CASSSTSTDTQYF TGCGCCAGCAGCTCCACTAGCACAGATACGCAGTATTTT
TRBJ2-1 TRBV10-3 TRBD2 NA CAISDREGYNEQFF TGTGCCATCAGTGACAGGGAGGGGTACAATGAGCAGTTCTTC
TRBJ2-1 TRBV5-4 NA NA CASSPGNSNEQFF TGTGCCAGCAGCCCCGGGAATAGCAATGAGCAGTTCTTC
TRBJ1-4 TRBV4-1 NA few CASSQDRRGKLFF TGCGCCAGCAGCCAAGATCGACGGGGAAAACTGTTTTTT
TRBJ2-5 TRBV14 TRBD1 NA CASSQNRGETQYF TGTGCCAGCAGCCAAAACAGGGGGGAGACCCAGTACTTC
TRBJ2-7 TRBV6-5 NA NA CASSSDRISYEQYF TGTGCCAGCAGTTCCGACAGAATCTCCTACGAGCAGTACTTC
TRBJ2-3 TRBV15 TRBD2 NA CATSRDERGRNTDTQYF TGTGCCACCAGCAGAGACGAGCGGGGGAGGAACACAGATACGCAGTATTTT
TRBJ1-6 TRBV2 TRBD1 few CASSGEGTAVLHF TGTGCCAGCAGTGGGGAAGGGACAGCGGTCCTCCACTTT
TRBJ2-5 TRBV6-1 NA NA CASSEGSGGRETQYF TGTGCCAGCAGTGAGGGTAGTGGGGGCAGGGAGACCCAGTACTTC
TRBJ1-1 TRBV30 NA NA CAHQRDTEAFF TGTGCCCACCAGCGGGACACTGAAGCTTTCTTT
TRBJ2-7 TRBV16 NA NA CASSQSRYEQYF TGTGCCAGCAGCCAATCCCGGTACGAGCAGTACTTC
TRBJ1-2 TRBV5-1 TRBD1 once CASSLTGLGGYTF TGCGCCAGCAGCCTGACAGGGCTGGGGGGCTACACCTTC
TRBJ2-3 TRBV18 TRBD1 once CASSPPGQDTDTQYF TGTGCCAGCTCACCACCGGGACAGGACACAGATACGCAGTATTTT
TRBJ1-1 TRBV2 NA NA CASSDREDTEAFF TGTGCCAGCAGTGATAGAGAGGACACTGAAGCTTTCTTT
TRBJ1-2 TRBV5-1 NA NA CASRWNEGYGYTF TGCGCCAGCAGATGGAACGAGGGCTATGGCTACACCTTC
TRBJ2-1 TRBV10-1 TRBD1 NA CASSTGTGGNEQFF TGCGCCAGCAGTACCGGGACAGGGGGGAATGAGCAGTTCTTC
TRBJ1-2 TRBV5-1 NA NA CASSRGGPYGYTF TGCGCCAGCAGTAGGGGAGGGCCCTATGGCTACACCTTC
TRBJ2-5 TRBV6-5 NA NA CASSYALNIQETQYF TGTGCCAGCAGTTACGCCCTGAACATCCAAGAGACCCAGTACTTC
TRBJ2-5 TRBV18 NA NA CASSPLQGQETQYF TGTGCCAGCTCACCACTGCAGGGGCAAGAGACCCAGTACTTC
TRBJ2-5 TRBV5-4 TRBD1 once CASSSGTAQETQYF TGTGCCAGCAGCTCTGGGACAGCGCAAGAGACCCAGTACTTC
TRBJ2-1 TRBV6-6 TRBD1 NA CASRSGTGGNEQFF TGTGCCAGCAGATCCGGTACAGGGGGTAATGAGCAGTTCTTC
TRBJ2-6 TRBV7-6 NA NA CASSLVPGFVSANVLTF TGTGCCAGCAGCTTAGTTCCAGGGTTCGTGTCGGCCAACGTCCTGACTTTC
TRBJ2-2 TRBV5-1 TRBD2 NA CASSPGGNTGELFF TGCGCCAGCAGCCCGGGGGGGAACACCGGGGAGCTGTTTTTT
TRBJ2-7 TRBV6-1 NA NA CASVGSYEQYF TGTGCCTCCGTCGGCTCCTACGAGCAGTACTTC
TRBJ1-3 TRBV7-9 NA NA CAGGGLLGNTIYF TGTGCCGGGGGAGGCCTTCTAGGGAACACCATATATTTT
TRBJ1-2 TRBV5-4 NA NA CASSLEPGDYGYTF TGTGCCAGCAGCTTAGAGCCGGGGGACTATGGCTACACCTTC
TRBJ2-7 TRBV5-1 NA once CASSPPGRSYEQYF TGCGCCAGCAGCCCCCCTGGCAGGTCCTACGAGCAGTACTTC